This TCR beta chain stems from a study of lymphopenia after photon versus proton radiotherapy. Comments on this clone: Its antigen is currently unknown.

The table came from immunoSEQ multiplex PCR; TCRdb's copy has only in-frame clones and leaves some out. This sample yields roughly 41,000 clones, of which approximately 81% are seen a single time; approximately 2.9% belongs to the top ten. Per germline, CDR1 SSHAT and CDR2 FNYEAQ (reference sequence). V gave up 5 bases and J gave up 9 bases, with 23 bases separating them. This CDR3 contains 16 residues. Study conclusions and caveats: Oligoclonal CD8+ Temra expansion after nadir drove photon patients' diversity drop. Only patients who died were analyzed for survival; proton advantage is unproven.

The TCR was taken from a man aged 50 to 60 with gastric cancer. The chain couples TRBV7-7 to TRBJ2-1, with a possible D match to TRBD2 (6 bases). The starting material was peripheral blood, obtained from a patient treated with photon-based radiotherapy. The CDR3: CASSDSQGLGTGEQFF. CDR3 nucleotide sequence: TGTGCCAGCAGCGACTCGCAGGGACTGGGCACCGGTGAGCAGTTCTTC.